This entry describes one TCR beta chain. Its target is not known. The data were obtained in a study of T cell responses to AZD1222 COVID-19 vaccine. Sequencing was performed with immunoSEQ multiplex PCR; in TCRdb, only in-frame clones are kept and a portion is missing. The table shows about 50,000 clones, with 80% to 90% occurring only once. V lost 4 bases and J 2 bases, leaving 12 bases between the germline ends. In germline, CDR1 is MGHRA, CDR2 YSYEKL. This CDR3 has 14 residues. Study results and caveats: Donors were mostly white British, more females; clonal diversity possibly underestimated. A reported finding is that nearly half of spike-specific TCRs target unmutated variant regions.

The source was peripheral blood, collected on day 0 of AZD1222 vaccination. The chain recombines TRBV4-1 with TRBJ2-7; no firm D call. The receptor comes from an adult in good health. CDR3 nucleotide sequence: TGCGCCAGCAGCCCCTTGGACGGAACCTACGAGCAGTACTTC. Residues: CASSPLDGTYEQYF.